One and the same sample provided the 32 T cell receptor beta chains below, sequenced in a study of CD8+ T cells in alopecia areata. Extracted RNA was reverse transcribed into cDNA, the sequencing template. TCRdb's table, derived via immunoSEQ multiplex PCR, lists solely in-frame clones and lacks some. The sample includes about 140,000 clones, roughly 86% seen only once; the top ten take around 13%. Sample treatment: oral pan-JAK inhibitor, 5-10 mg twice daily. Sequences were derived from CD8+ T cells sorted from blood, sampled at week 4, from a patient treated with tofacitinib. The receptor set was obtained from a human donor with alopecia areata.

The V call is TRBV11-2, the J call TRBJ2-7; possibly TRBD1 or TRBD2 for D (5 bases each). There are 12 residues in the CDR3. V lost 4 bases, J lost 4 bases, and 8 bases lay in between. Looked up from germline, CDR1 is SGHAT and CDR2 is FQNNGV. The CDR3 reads CASSWDPYEQYF. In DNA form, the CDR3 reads TGTGCCAGCAGCTGGGACCCTTACGAGCAGTACTTC. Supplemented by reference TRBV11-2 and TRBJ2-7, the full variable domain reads EAGVAQSPRYKIIEKRQSVAFWCNPISGHATLYWYQQILGQGPKLLIQFQNNGVVDDSQLPKDRFSAERLKGVDSTLKIQPAKLEDSAVYLCASSWDPYEQYFGPGTRLTVT.

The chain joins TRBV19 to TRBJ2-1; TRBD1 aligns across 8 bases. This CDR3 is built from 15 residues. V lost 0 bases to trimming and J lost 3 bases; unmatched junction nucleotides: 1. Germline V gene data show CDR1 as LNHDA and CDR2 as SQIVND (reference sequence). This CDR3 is CASSIDRGLYNEQFF. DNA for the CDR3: TGTGCCAGTAGTATAGACAGGGGGCTCTACAATGAGCAGTTCTTC. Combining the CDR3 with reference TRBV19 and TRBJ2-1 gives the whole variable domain DGGITQSPKYLFRKEGQNVTLSCEQNLNHDAMYWYRQDPGQGLRLIYYSQIVNDFQKGDIAEGYSVSREKKESFPLTVTSAQKNPTAFYLCASSIDRGLYNEQFFGPGTRLTVL.

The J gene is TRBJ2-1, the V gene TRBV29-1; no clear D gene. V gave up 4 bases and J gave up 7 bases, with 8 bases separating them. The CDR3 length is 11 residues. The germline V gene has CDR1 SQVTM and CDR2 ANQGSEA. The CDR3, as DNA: TGCAGCGTTGCCGAGTCTAATGAGCAGTTCTTC. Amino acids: CSVAESNEQFF.

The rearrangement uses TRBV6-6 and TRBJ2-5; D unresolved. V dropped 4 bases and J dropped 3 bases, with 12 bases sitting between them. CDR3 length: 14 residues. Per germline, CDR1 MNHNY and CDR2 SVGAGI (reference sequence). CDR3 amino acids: CASSSVGREETQYF. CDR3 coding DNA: TGTGCCAGCAGTTCAGTCGGACGAGAAGAGACCCAGTACTTC.

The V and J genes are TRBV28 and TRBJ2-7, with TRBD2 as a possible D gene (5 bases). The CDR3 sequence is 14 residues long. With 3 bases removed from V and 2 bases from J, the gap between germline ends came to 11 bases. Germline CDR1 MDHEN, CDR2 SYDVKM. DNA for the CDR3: TGTGCCAGCAGTTTCATGGCGGGTCCCTACGAGCAGTACTTC. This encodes CASSFMAGPYEQYF.

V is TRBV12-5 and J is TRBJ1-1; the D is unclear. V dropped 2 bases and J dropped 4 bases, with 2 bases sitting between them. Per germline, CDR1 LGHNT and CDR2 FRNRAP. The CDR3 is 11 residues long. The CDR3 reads CASGLSTEAFF. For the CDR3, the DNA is TGTGCTAGTGGTTTGAGCACTGAAGCTTTCTTT.

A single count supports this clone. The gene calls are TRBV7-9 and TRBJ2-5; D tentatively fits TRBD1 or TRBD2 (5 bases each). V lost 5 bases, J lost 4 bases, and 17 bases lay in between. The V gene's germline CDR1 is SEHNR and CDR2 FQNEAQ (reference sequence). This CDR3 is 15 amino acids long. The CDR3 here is CASSPGTDARETQYF. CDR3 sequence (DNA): TGTGCCAGCAGCCCCGGGACGGACGCCCGAGAGACCCAGTACTTC.

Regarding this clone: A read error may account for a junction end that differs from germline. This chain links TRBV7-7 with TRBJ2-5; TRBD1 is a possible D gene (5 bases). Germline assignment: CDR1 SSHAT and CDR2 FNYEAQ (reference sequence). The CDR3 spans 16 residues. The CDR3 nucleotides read TGTGCTAGCAGCTTAGCTCCGACAGTTTACCAAGAGACCCAGTACTTC. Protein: CASSLAPTVYQETQYF.

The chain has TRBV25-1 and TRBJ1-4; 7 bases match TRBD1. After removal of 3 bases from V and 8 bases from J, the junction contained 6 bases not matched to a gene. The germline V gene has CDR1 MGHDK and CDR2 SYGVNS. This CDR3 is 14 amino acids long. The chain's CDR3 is CASSEQGVQEKLFF. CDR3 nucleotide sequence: TGTGCCAGCAGTGAGCAGGGGGTGCAGGAAAAACTGTTTTTT.

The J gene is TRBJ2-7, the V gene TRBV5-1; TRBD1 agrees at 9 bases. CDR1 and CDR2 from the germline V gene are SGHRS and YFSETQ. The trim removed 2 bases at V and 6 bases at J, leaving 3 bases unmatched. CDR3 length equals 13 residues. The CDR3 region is CASSFLTGGEQYF. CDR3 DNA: TGCGCCAGCAGCTTTCTGACAGGGGGCGAGCAGTACTTC.

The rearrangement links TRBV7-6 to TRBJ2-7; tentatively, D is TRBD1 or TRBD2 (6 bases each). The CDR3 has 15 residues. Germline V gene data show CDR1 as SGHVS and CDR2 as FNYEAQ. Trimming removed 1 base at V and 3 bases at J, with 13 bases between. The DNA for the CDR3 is TGTGCCAGCAGCTTAGTAGAGGGGGGCCACTACGAGCAGTACTTC. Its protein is CASSLVEGGHYEQYF.

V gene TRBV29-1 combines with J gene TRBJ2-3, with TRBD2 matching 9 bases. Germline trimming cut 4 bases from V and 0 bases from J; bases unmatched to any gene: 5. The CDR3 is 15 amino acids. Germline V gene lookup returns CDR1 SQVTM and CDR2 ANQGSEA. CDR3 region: CSVVSSGTSTDTQYF. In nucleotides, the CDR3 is TGCAGCGTTGTCTCTAGCGGGACCAGCACAGATACGCAGTATTTT.

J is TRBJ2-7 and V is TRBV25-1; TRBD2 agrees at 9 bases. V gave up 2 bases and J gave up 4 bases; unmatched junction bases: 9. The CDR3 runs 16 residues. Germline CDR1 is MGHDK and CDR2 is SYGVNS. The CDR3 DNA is TGTGCCAGCAGTGAAGGGTCTAGCGGGATCCGGTACGAGCAGTACTTC. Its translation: CASSEGSSGIRYEQYF.

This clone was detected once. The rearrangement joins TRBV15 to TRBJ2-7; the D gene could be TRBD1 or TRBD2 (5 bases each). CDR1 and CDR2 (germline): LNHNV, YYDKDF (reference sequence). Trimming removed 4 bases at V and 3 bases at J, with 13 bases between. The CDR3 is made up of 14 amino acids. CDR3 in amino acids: CATSTRDGFYEQYF. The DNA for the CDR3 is TGTGCCACCAGCACCCGGGACGGTTTCTACGAGCAGTACTTC.

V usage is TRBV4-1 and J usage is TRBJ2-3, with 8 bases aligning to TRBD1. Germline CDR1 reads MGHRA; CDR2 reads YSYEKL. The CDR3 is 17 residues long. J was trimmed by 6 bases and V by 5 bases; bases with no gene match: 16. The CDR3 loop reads CASSSGQGGWSSDTQYF. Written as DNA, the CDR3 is TGCGCCAGCAGCTCAGGACAGGGTGGCTGGAGCTCGGATACGCAGTATTTT.

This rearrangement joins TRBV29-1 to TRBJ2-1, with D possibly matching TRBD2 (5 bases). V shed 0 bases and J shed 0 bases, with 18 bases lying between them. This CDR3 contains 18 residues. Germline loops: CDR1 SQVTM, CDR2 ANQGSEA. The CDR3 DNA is TGCAGCGTTGAAGATCTAATAGCTAGCCGTAGCTCCTACAATGAGCAGTTCTTC. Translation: CSVEDLIASRSSYNEQFF.

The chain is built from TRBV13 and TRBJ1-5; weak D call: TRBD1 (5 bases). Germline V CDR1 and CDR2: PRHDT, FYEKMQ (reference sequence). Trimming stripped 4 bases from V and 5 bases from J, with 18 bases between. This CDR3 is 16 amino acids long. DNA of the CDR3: TGTGCCAGCAGCTCGACTCGGGACGGATCCCATCAGCCCCAGCATTTT. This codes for CASSSTRDGSHQPQHF.

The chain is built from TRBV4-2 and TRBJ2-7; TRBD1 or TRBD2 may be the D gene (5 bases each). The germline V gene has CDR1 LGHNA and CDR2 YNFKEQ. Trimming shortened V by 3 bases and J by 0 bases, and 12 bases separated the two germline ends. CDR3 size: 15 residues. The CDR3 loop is CASSQQRDGSYEQYF. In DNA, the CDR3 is TGTGCCAGCAGCCAGCAAAGGGACGGCTCCTACGAGCAGTACTTC.

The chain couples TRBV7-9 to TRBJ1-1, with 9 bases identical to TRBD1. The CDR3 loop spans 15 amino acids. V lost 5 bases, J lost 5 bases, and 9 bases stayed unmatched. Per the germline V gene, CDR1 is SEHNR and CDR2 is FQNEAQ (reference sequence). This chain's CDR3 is CASSRGWGQGTEAFF. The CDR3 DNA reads TGTGCCAGCAGCCGAGGATGGGGACAGGGTACTGAAGCTTTCTTT.

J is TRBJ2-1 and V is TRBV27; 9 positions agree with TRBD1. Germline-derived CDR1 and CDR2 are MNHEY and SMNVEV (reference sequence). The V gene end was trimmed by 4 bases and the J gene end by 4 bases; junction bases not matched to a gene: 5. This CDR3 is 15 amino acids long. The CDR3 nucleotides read TGTGCCAGCAGTTCCGGGACAGGGAGATACAATGAGCAGTTCTTC. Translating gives CASSSGTGRYNEQFF.

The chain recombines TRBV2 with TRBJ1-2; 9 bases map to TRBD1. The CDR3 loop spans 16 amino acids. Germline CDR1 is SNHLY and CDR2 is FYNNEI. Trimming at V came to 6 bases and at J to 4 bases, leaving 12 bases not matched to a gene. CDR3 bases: TGTGCCAGCAGAGACCCGGACAGGGGTATCGTCTATGGCTACACCTTC. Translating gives CASRDPDRGIVYGYTF.

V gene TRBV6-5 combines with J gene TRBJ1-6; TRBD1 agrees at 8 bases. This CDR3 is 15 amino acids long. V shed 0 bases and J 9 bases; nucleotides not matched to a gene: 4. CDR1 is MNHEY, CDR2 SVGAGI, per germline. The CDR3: CASSYSTGASSPLHF. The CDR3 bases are TGTGCCAGCAGTTACTCGACAGGGGCCAGTTCACCCCTCCACTTT.

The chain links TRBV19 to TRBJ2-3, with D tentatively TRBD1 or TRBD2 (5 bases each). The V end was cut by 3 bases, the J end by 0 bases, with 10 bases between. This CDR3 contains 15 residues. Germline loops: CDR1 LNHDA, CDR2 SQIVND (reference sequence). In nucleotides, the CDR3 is TGTGCCAGTAGTATCGGGGCGGCGAGCACAGATACGCAGTATTTT. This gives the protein CASSIGAASTDTQYF.

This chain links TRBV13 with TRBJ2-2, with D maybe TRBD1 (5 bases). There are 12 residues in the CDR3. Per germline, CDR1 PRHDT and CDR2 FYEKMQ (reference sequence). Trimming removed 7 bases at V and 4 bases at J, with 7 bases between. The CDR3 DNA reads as TGTGCCAGCACCGACAGCACCGGGGAGCTGTTTTTT. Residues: CASTDSTGELFF.

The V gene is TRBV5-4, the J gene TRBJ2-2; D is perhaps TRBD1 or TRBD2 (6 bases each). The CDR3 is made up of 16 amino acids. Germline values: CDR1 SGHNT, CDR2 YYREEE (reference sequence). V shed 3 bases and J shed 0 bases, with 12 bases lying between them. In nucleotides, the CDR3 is TGTGCCAGCAGCTCTAAGGGGGGCGCGAACACCGGGGAGCTGTTTTTT. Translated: CASSSKGGANTGELFF.

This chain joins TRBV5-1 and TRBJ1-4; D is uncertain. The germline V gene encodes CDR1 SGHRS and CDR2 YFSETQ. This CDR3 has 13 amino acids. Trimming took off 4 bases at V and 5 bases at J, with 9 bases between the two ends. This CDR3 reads CASSDTDNEKLFF. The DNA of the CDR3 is TGCGCCAGCAGCGACACCGACAATGAAAAACTGTTTTTT.

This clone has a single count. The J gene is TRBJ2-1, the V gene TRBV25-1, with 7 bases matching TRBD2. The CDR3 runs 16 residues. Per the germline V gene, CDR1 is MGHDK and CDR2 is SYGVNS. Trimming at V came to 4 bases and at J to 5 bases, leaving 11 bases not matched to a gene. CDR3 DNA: TGTGCCAGCAGTGGAGGGAGGGAAAGCTTGGACAATGAGCAGTTCTTC. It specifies CASSGGRESLDNEQFF.

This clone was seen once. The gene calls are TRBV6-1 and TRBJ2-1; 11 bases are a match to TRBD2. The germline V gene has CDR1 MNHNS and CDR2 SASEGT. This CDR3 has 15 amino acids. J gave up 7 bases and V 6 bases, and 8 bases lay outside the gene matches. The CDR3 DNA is TGTGCCAGCAGCCTACTAGCGGGAGAACGTAATGAGCAGTTCTTC. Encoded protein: CASSLLAGERNEQFF.

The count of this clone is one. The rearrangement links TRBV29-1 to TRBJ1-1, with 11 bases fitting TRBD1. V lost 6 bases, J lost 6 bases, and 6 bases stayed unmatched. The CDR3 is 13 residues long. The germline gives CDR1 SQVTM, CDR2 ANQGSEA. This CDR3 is CSVLGQGGAEAFF. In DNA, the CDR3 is TGCAGCGTCCTGGGACAGGGGGGGGCTGAAGCTTTCTTT. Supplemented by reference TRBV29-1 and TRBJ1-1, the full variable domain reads SAVISQKPSRDICQRGTSLTIQCQVDSQVTMMFWYRQQPGQSLTLIATANQGSEATYESGFVIDKFPISRPNLTFSTLTVSNMSPEDSSIYLCSVLGQGGAEAFFGQGTRLTVV.

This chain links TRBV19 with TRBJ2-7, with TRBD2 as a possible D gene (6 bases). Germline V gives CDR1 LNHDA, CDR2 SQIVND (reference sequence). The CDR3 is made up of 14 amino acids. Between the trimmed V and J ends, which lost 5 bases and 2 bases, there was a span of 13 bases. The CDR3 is CASSFTGDAYEQYF. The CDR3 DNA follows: TGTGCCAGTAGTTTTACGGGAGATGCCTACGAGCAGTACTTC.

CDR3 coding DNA: TGTGCCAGCAGCTCGATGTCGGGCAACTCCTACGAGCAGTACTTC. This sequence encodes CASSSMSGNSYEQYF. The rearrangement links TRBV7-2 to TRBJ2-7; D not certain. Trimming took off 4 bases at V and 0 bases at J, with 13 bases between the two ends. Per germline, CDR1 SGHTA and CDR2 FQGNSA. The CDR3 is made up of 15 amino acids.

CDR3 sequence: CASRQGVGYGYTF. CDR3 DNA: TGTGCCAGCAGACAGGGGGTAGGTTATGGCTACACCTTC. This sequence joins TRBV6-1 and TRBJ1-2; TRBD1 matches at 8 bases. The germline CDR1 and CDR2 sequences are MNHNS and SASEGT. The ends lost 6 bases at V and 5 bases at J; junction bases unmatched: 5. There are 13 residues in the CDR3.